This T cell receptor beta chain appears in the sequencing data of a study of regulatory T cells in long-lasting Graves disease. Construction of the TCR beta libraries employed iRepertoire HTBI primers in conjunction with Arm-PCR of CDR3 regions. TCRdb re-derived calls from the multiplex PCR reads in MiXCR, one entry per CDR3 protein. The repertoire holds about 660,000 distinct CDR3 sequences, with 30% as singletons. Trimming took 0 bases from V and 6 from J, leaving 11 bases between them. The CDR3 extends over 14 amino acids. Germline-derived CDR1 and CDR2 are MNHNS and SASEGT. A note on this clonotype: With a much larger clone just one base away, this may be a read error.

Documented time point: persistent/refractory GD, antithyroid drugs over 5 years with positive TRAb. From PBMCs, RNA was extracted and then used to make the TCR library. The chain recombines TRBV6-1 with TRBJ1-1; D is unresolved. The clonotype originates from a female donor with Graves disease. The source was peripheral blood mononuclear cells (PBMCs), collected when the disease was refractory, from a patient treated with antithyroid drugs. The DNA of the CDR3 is TGTGCCAGCAGTGAAGCTCTGGGAGTAGCTGAAGCTTTCTTT. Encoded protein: CASSEALGVAEAFF.